This TCR beta chain comes out of a study of blood T cell repertoires in COVID-19. This CDR3 is built from 16 residues. The V end was cut by 4 bases, the J end by 0 bases, with 10 bases between. The germline V gene encodes CDR1 MDHEN and CDR2 SYDVKM. TCRdb's table, derived via immunoSEQ multiplex PCR, lists solely in-frame clones and lacks some. The sample gives 150,000 or so clones, 91% of which show up once; less than 0.6% is in the top ten. The sequence was collected from a man aged 50 or older with acute or convalescent COVID-19. Sequenced sample: peripheral blood. The rearrangement uses TRBV28 and TRBJ1-6; D may be TRBD1 (5 bases). The CDR3 nucleotides are TGTGCCAGCAGTTCTAGACAGAGCTCCTATAATTCACCCCTCCACTTT. Its translation: CASSSRQSSYNSPLHF.